Below, 8 T cell receptor beta chains from the same sample are listed, as sequenced in a study of OX40 agonist ivuxolimab in advanced cancers. Libraries were prepared by immunoSEQ multiplex PCR; TCRdb keeps only in-frame clonotypes and omits some of them. The data contain some 80,000 clones, about 88% of them seen just once; the ten biggest clones take up under 0.9%. Specimen: CD4+ or CD8+ T cells sorted from blood, collected in a trial of the OX40 agonist ivuxolimab. These receptors originate from an adult with an advanced solid tumor such as melanoma, head and neck, liver or kidney cancer.

The chain links TRBV11-2 to TRBJ1-2; D perhaps matches TRBD1 (6 bases). CDR1 and CDR2 (germline): SGHAT, FQNNGV. Trimming pared 5 bases from V and 7 bases from J, leaving 20 bases between. This CDR3 has 15 amino acids. The CDR3 bases are TGTGCCAGCAGCCCCATCCCCGCAGGGGTTGCTGGCTACACCTTC. Residues: CASSPIPAGVAGYTF. Full variable domain (remainder filled in from reference TRBV11-2 and TRBJ1-2): EAGVAQSPRYKIIEKRQSVAFWCNPISGHATLYWYQQILGQGPKLLIQFQNNGVVDDSQLPKDRFSAERLKGVDSTLKIQPAKLEDSAVYLCASSPIPAGVAGYTFGSGTRLTVV.

The CDR3 DNA reads as TGCGCCAGCAGCATTGGACAGGGGGGCGGCTACACCTTC. This gives the protein CASSIGQGGGYTF. This chain links TRBV5-1 with TRBJ1-2; 10 bases fit TRBD1. Unmatched junction bases numbered 5, after V lost 4 bases and J lost 8 bases. The CDR3 consists of 13 residues. Germline V gene sequence: CDR1 SGHRS, CDR2 YFSETQ. Using reference TRBV5-1 and TRBJ1-2 for the parts outside the CDR3, the full variable domain is KAGVTQTPRYLIKTRGQQVTLSCSPISGHRSVSWYQQTPGQGLQFLFEYFSETQRNKGNFPGRFSGRQFSNSRSEMNVSTLELGDSALYLCASSIGQGGGYTFGSGTRLTVV.

The chain's CDR3 is CASSDQGGFQETQYF. CDR3 sequence (DNA): TGTGCCAGTAGCGACCAAGGCGGGTTCCAAGAGACCCAGTACTTC. V usage is TRBV19 and J usage is TRBJ2-5, with D possibly TRBD2 on 5 matching bases. The germline CDR1 and CDR2 sequences are LNHDA and SQIVND (reference sequence). V shed 6 bases and J shed 1 base, with 15 bases lying between them. The CDR3 loop spans 15 amino acids.

J is TRBJ2-7 and V is TRBV5-4, with D possibly matching TRBD1 (6 bases). Germline CDR1 is SGHNT and CDR2 is YYREEE (reference sequence). V was clipped by 0 bases and J by 3 bases, with 13 bases between them. The CDR3 is 15 residues long. In nucleotides, the CDR3 is TGTGCCAGCAGCTTGGAGCCACAGGGTGACTACGAGCAGTACTTC. Its protein is CASSLEPQGDYEQYF.

This chain links TRBV5-5 with TRBJ2-5, with TRBD2 identical over 11 bases. With V trimmed by 4 bases and J by 2 bases, 7 bases remained unmatched. CDR1 SGHKS and CDR2 YYEKEE come from the germline V gene (reference sequence). This CDR3 contains 16 residues. In DNA form, the CDR3 reads TGTGCCAGCAGCCCTCGACTAGCGGGATCGCAAGAGACCCAGTACTTC. Its protein product is CASSPRLAGSQETQYF.

The rearrangement uses TRBV29-1 and TRBJ2-7; 10 positions match TRBD1. Germline CDR1 and CDR2: SQVTM and ANQGSEA. The CDR3 contains 12 residues. V lost 5 bases and J lost 6; bases outside the gene matches: 4. The CDR3 DNA follows: TGCAGCGTTACCCGGACAGGGGGCGAGCAGTACTTC. It specifies CSVTRTGGEQYF.

This chain connects TRBV27 to TRBJ1-6, with 7 bases aligning to TRBD1. The CDR3 extends over 13 amino acids. Losses at the gene ends were 6 bases for V and 8 bases for J; bases not matched to a gene: 4. CDR1 MNHEY and CDR2 SMNVEV come from the germline V gene (reference sequence). The CDR3 spells CASRGQAYSPLHF. CDR3 nucleotides: TGTGCCAGCAGAGGACAGGCGTATTCACCCCTCCACTTT.

This clone was counted a single time. V gene TRBV7-9 combines with J gene TRBJ2-7; 11 positions agree with TRBD2. CDR3 length: 16 residues. The V gene end was trimmed by 3 bases and the J gene end by 1 base; junction bases not matched to a gene: 5. CDR1 is SEHNR and CDR2 is FQNEAQ in the germline V gene (reference sequence). The chain's CDR3 is CASSFDRLAGSYEQYF. As DNA, the CDR3 is TGTGCCAGCAGCTTCGATAGACTAGCGGGATCCTACGAGCAGTACTTC.